This T cell receptor (beta chain) was retrieved from a study of OX40 agonist ivuxolimab in advanced cancers. Across the study: While on treatment, patients had intravenous ivuxolimab at 0.01 to 10 mg/kg every 2 weeks. A history of anti-PD-1, anti-PD-L1 or anti-CTLA-4 therapy was acceptable, and 40% to 45% had some.

This clone was picked up a small number of times. Germline CDR1 GTSNPN, CDR2 SVGIG (reference sequence). The CDR3 runs to 13 residues. V was clipped by 2 bases and J by 0 bases, with 7 bases between them. Sequencing was performed with immunoSEQ multiplex PCR; in TCRdb, only in-frame clones are kept and a portion is missing. Here the sample spans fewer than 25,000 clones, 70% to 90% being singletons. This sample comprised CD4+ or CD8+ T cells sorted from blood, obtained in a trial of the OX40 agonist ivuxolimab. The TCR was taken from an adult with an advanced solid tumor such as melanoma, head and neck, liver or kidney cancer. The gene calls are TRBV30 and TRBJ1-1; unclear D gene. The CDR3 DNA follows: TGTGCCTGGAGTCTCCTGGTGAACACTGAAGCTTTCTTT. Protein: CAWSLLVNTEAFF.